One and the same sample provided the 14 T cell receptor beta chains below, sequenced in a study of graft-versus-host responses after intestinal transplantation. Their antigens remain unidentified. Profiled with immunoSEQ multiplex PCR; TCRdb holds only in-frame clones, not every one. The sample includes 90,000 to 150,000 clones, roughly 95% of them seen just once. The sequencing here drew on unstimulated CD8+ T cells sorted from spleen or lymph node cells, taken before intestinal transplant. The receptors derive from a human donor who received an intestinal transplant.

The V and J genes are TRBV19 and TRBJ1-1; no definite D call. The length of the CDR3 is 13 residues. Germline CDR1 reads LNHDA; CDR2 reads SQIVND (reference sequence). The V and J ends lost 8 bases and 0 bases respectively, with 10 bases between them. The CDR3 DNA follows: TGTGCCAGTCACGGTTGGATGAACACTGAAGCTTTCTTT. Residues: CASHGWMNTEAFF.

The chain couples TRBV5-4 to TRBJ2-7, with a possible D match to TRBD2 (5 bases). The CDR3 contains 14 residues. The germline CDR1 and CDR2 sequences are SGHNT and YYREEE (reference sequence). V was shortened by 1 base and J by 2 bases, with 10 bases between the two germline ends. The CDR3: CASSLSAGTYEQYF. The CDR3 DNA follows: TGTGCCAGCAGCTTGTCGGCGGGCACCTACGAGCAGTACTTC.

The rearrangement joins TRBV28 to TRBJ2-5, with D perhaps TRBD1 (7 bases). Germline loops: CDR1 MDHEN, CDR2 SYDVKM. The V gene lost 3 bases and the J gene lost 4 bases, with 18 bases spanning the gap. The CDR3 loop spans 16 amino acids. The CDR3 is CASSFHYRQGGETQYF. The CDR3 DNA is TGTGCCAGCAGTTTCCATTACCGACAGGGAGGAGAGACCCAGTACTTC.

The gene calls are TRBV4-1 and TRBJ2-5; 7 bases fit TRBD1. The end of the DNA aligns better with TRBJ2-7, so the J call may be wrong. CDR1 is MGHRA and CDR2 is YSYEKL in the germline V gene. The CDR3 is 14 amino acids. The CDR3: CASSQGDRYYEQYF. In DNA form, the CDR3 reads TGCGCCAGCAGCCAAGGGGACAGATACTACGAGCAGTACTTC.

CDR3 protein: CASSLRTTRRDNEQFF. CDR3 bases: TGTGCCAGCAGCTTACGTACTACCAGGCGGGACAATGAGCAGTTCTTC. V usage is TRBV7-9 and J usage is TRBJ2-1; D might be TRBD2 (5 bases). This CDR3 comprises 16 residues. V was clipped by 2 bases and J by 5 bases, with 16 bases between them. CDR1 SEHNR and CDR2 FQNEAQ come from the germline V gene (reference sequence).

This clone is a singleton in its sample. J is TRBJ2-1 and V is TRBV6-1, with 7 positions matching TRBD1. V lost 7 bases, J lost 7 bases, and 10 bases stayed unmatched. The CDR3 spans 14 residues. Germline-derived CDR1 and CDR2 are MNHNS and SASEGT. CDR3 bases: TGTGCCAGCATCCCGTGGGGACAGAATAATGAGCAGTTCTTC. This encodes CASIPWGQNNEQFF.

The rearrangement joins TRBV4-1 to TRBJ2-5; D ambiguous. Germline CDR1 is MGHRA and CDR2 is YSYEKL. The CDR3 covers 13 residues. The V end was cut by 8 bases, the J end by 6 bases, with 16 bases between. The CDR3 loop is CASSPGQSKTQYF. The CDR3 DNA sequence: TGCGCCAGCTCTCCCGGGCAGTCAAAGACCCAGTACTTC.

CDR3 loop: CASSTTGQGASGYTF. Here the CDR3 DNA reads TGTGCCAGTAGTACCACAGGGCAGGGGGCTTCTGGCTACACCTTC. The chain employs TRBV19 and TRBJ1-2; 8 bases agree with TRBD1. Trimming at V came to 4 bases and at J to 7 bases, leaving 11 bases not matched to a gene. CDR3 length: 15 residues. Germline loops: CDR1 LNHDA, CDR2 SQIVND (reference sequence).

The J gene is TRBJ2-7, the V gene TRBV7-8, with D possibly being TRBD2 (7 bases). V was shortened by 1 base and J by 6 bases, with 16 bases between the two germline ends. CDR1 SGHVS and CDR2 FQNEAQ come from the germline V gene. The CDR3 is 15 residues long. The CDR3 loop is CASSLVGGALIEQYF. The DNA of the CDR3 is TGTGCCAGCAGCTTAGTAGGGGGGGCGCTGATCGAGCAGTACTTC. Variable domain in full (rest from reference TRBV7-8 and TRBJ2-7): GAGVSQSPRYKVAKRGQDVALRCDPISGHVSLFWYQQALGQGPEFLTYFQNEAQLDKSGLPSDRFFAERPEGSVSTLKIQRTQQEDSAVYLCASSLVGGALIEQYFGPGTRLTVT.

The chain links TRBV19 to TRBJ1-5; 9 bases line up with TRBD1. V was pared by 1 base and J by 2 bases, with 0 bases of the junction left unmatched. The CDR3 totals 15 residues. Germline V gives CDR1 LNHDA, CDR2 SQIVND (reference sequence). CDR3: CASSIGTGGNQPQHF. Written as DNA, the CDR3 is TGTGCCAGTAGTATAGGGACAGGGGGCAATCAGCCCCAGCATTTT.

The chain uses TRBV6-1 and TRBJ1-1; D is unresolved. Deletions cut 2 bases from V and 0 bases from J, with 4 bases between. Germline lookup yields CDR1 MNHNS and CDR2 SASEGT. The CDR3 runs 13 residues. The CDR3 DNA reads as TGTGCCAGCAGTGAACAGTTGAACACTGAAGCTTTCTTT. It yields the protein CASSEQLNTEAFF.

This chain joins TRBV7-7 and TRBJ2-2, with 10 bases that match TRBD2. The CDR3 runs 15 residues. CDR1 is SSHAT and CDR2 is FNYEAQ in the germline V gene (reference sequence). J gave up 7 bases and V 5 bases, and 7 bases lay outside the gene matches. The CDR3 nucleotides are TGTGCCAGCAGCCAGGGACTAGCGCTTAACGGGGAGCTGTTTTTT. Translating it yields CASSQGLALNGELFF.

The chain uses TRBV19 and TRBJ1-1, with 7 nucleotides matching TRBD1. The CDR3 has 13 residues. Germline V lookup: CDR1 LNHDA, CDR2 SQIVND (reference sequence). V dropped 6 bases and J dropped 5; count of bases not matched to a gene: 6. CDR3 nucleotide sequence: TGTGCCAGTAGCCTGACAGGGCGAACTGAAGCTTTCTTT. Its protein product is CASSLTGRTEAFF.

This clone was observed once. J is TRBJ1-2 and V is TRBV6-5, with 9 bases that match TRBD1. With 2 bases clipped from V and 7 bases from J, the junction kept 8 bases outside the gene matches. The CDR3 sequence is 15 residues long. Germline CDR1 MNHEY, CDR2 SVGAGI. The CDR3 region is CASSYTRQGEGGYTF. CDR3 nucleotides: TGTGCCAGCAGTTACACTCGACAGGGGGAGGGTGGCTACACCTTC.